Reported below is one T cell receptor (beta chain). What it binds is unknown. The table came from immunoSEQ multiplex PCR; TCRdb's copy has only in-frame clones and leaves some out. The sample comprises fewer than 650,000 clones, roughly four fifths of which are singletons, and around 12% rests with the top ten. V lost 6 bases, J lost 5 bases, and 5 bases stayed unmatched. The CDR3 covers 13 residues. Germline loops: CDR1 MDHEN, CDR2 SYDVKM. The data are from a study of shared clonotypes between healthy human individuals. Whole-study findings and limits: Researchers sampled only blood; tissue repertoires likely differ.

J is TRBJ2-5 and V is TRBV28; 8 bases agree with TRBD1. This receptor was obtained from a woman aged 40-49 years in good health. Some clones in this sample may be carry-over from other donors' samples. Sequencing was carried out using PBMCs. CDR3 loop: CASRSGGLETQYF. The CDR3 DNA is TGTGCCAGCAGATCAGGGGGCCTGGAGACCCAGTACTTC.